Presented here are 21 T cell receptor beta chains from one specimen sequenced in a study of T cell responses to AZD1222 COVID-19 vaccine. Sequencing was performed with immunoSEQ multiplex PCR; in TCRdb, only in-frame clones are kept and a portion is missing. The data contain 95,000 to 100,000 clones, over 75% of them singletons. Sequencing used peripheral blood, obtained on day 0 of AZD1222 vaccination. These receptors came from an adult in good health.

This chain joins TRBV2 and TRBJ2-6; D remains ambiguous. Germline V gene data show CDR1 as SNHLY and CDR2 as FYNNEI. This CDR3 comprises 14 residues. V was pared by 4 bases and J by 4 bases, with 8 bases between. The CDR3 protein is CASSAVAGANVLTF. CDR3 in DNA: TGTGCCAGCAGTGCCGTTGCCGGGGCCAACGTCCTGACTTTC. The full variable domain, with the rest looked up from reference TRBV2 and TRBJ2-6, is EPEVTQTPSHQVTQMGQEVILRCVPISNHLYFYWYRQILGQKVEFLVSFYNNEISEKSEIFDDQFSVERPDGSNFTLKIRSTKLEDSAMYFCASSAVAGANVLTFGAGSRLTVL.

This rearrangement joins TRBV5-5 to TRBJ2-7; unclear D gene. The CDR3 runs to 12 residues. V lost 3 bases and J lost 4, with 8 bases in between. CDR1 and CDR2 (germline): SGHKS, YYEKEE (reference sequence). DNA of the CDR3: TGTGCCAGCAGCTACCGTAGTTACGAGCAGTACTTC. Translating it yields CASSYRSYEQYF.

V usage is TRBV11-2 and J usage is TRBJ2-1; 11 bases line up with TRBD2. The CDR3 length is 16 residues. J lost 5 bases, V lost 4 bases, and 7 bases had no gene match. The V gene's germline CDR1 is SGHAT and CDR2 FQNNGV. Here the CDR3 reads CASSYNLAGGNNEQFF. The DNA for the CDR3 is TGTGCCAGCAGCTACAATCTAGCGGGGGGCAACAATGAGCAGTTCTTC.

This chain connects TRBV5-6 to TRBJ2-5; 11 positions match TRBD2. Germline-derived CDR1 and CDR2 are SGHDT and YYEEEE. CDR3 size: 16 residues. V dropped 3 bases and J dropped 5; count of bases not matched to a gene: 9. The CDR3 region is CASSWFLAGGGETQYF. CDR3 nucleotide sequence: TGTGCCAGCAGCTGGTTCCTAGCGGGGGGCGGGGAGACCCAGTACTTC.

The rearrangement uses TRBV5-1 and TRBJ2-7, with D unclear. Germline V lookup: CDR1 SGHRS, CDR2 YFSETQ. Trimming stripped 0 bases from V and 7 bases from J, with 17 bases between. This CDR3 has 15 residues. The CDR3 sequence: CASSLELSQVGEQYF. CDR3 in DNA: TGCGCCAGCAGCTTGGAGCTGTCGCAGGTTGGGGAGCAGTACTTC.

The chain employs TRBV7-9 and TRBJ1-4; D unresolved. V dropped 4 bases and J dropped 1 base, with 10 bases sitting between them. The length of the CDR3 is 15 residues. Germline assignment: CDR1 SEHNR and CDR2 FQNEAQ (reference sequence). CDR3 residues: CASSSGFKTNEKLFF. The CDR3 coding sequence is TGTGCCAGCAGCTCCGGCTTCAAAACTAATGAAAAACTGTTTTTT.

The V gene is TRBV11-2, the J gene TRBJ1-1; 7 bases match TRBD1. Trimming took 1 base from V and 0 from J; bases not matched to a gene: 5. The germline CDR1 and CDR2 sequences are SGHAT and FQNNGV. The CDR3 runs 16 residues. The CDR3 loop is CASSLGDSFMNTEAFF. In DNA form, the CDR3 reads TGTGCCAGCAGCTTAGGGGACAGCTTTATGAACACTGAAGCTTTCTTT. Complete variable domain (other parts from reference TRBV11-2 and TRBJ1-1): EAGVAQSPRYKIIEKRQSVAFWCNPISGHATLYWYQQILGQGPKLLIQFQNNGVVDDSQLPKDRFSAERLKGVDSTLKIQPAKLEDSAVYLCASSLGDSFMNTEAFFGQGTRLTVV.

The CDR3 coding sequence is TGTGCCAGCAGTTCCGGGGGGGCGGGTGAGCAGTTCTTC. Translation gives CASSSGGAGEQFF. The rearrangement uses TRBV27 and TRBJ2-1, with 8 bases fitting TRBD2. The V gene end was trimmed by 4 bases and the J gene end by 9 bases; junction bases not matched to a gene: 5. This CDR3 comprises 13 residues. Germline V gene data show CDR1 as MNHEY and CDR2 as SMNVEV (reference sequence).

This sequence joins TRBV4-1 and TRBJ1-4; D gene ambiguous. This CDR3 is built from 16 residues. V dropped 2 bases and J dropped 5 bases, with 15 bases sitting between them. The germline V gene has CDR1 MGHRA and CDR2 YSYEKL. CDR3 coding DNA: TGCGCCAGCAGCCAAATGGCCAGTCGATCGAATGAAAAACTGTTTTTT. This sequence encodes CASSQMASRSNEKLFF.

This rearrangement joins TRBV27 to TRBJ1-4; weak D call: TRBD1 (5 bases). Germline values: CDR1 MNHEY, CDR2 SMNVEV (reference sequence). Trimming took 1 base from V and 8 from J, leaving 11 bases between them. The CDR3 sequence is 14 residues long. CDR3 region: CASSLLGENEKLFF. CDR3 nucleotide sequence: TGTGCCAGCAGTTTATTAGGGGAGAACGAAAAACTGTTTTTT.

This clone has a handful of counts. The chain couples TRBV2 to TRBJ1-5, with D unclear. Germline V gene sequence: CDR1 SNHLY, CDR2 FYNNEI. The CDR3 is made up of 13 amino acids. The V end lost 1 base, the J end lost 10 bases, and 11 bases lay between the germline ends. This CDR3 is CASSEEAAGPQHF. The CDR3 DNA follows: TGTGCCAGCAGTGAAGAGGCAGCTGGTCCCCAGCATTTT.

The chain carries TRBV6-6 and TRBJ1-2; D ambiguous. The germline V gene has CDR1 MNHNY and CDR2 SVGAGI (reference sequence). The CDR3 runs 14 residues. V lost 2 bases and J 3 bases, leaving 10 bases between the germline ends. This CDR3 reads CASSYPTGHYGYTF. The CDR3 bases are TGTGCCAGCAGTTACCCGACTGGTCACTATGGCTACACCTTC.

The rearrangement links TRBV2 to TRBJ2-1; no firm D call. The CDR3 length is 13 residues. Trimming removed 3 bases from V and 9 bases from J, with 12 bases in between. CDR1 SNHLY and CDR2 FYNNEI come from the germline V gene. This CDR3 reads CASSDTGRVEQFF. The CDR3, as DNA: TGTGCCAGCAGTGATACCGGACGAGTTGAGCAGTTCTTC.

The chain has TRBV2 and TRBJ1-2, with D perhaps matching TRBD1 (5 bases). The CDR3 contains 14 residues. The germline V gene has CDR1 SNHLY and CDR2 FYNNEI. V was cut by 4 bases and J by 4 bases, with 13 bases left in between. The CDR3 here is CASSADKAGYGYTF. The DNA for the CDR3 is TGTGCCAGCAGTGCGGACAAGGCGGGCTATGGCTACACCTTC.

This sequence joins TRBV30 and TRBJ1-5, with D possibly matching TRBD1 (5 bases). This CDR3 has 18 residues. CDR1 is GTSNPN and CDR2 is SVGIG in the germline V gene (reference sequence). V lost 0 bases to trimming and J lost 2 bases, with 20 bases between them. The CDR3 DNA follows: TGTGCCTGGAGTGTACGGGGGGTAATCTGGATTCGCAATCAGCCCCAGCATTTT. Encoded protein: CAWSVRGVIWIRNQPQHF. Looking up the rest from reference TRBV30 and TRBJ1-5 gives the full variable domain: SQTIHQWPATLVQPVGSPLSLECTVEGTSNPNLYWYRQAAGRGLQLLFYSVGIGQISSEVPQNLSASRPQDRQFILSSKKLLLSDSGFYLCAWSVRGVIWIRNQPQHFGDGTRLSIL.

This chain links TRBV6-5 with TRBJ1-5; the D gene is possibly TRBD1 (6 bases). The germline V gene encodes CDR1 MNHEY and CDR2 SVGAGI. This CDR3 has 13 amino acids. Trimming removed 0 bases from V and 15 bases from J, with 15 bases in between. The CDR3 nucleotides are TGTGCCAGCAGTTACTCGAACGCAGGGGCAACGCATTTT. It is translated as CASSYSNAGATHF.

The CDR3 bases are TGTGCCAGCAGTCGGGACAGGGCTGACTATGGCTACACCTTC. Residues: CASSRDRADYGYTF. V is TRBV2 and J is TRBJ1-2, with 9 nucleotides matching TRBD1. The V segment lost 5 bases and the J segment 3 bases; nucleotides outside the gene matches: 4. Germline V lookup: CDR1 SNHLY, CDR2 FYNNEI. The CDR3 has 14 amino acids. Full variable domain (remainder filled in from reference TRBV2 and TRBJ1-2): EPEVTQTPSHQVTQMGQEVILRCVPISNHLYFYWYRQILGQKVEFLVSFYNNEISEKSEIFDDQFSVERPDGSNFTLKIRSTKLEDSAMYFCASSRDRADYGYTFGSGTRLTVV.

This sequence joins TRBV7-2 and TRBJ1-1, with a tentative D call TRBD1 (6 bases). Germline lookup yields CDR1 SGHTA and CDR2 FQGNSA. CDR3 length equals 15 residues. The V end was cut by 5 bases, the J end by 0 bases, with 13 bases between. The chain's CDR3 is CASSLWTAMNTEAFF. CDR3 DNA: TGTGCCAGCAGCCTATGGACAGCTATGAACACTGAAGCTTTCTTT.

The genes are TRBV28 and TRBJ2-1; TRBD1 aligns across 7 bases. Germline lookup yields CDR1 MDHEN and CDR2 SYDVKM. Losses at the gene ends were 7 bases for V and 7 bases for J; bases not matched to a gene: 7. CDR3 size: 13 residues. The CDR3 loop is CASTDRVRNEQFF. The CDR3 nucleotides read TGTGCCAGCACAGACAGGGTCAGGAATGAGCAGTTCTTC.

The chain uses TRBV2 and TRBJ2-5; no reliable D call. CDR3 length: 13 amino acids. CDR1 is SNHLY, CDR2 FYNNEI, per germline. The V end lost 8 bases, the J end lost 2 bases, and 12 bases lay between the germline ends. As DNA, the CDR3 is TGTGCCAGCGGAAAGAATGAGCAAGAGACCCAGTACTTC. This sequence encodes CASGKNEQETQYF.

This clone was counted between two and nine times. The chain's CDR3 is CASRHRQGAPHGYTF. The CDR3 DNA is TGTGCCAGCAGGCATCGACAGGGGGCGCCTCATGGCTACACCTTC. The rearrangement uses TRBV6-5 and TRBJ1-2, with 10 bases that match TRBD1. The CDR3 consists of 15 residues. V lost 6 bases to trimming and J lost 6 bases; unmatched junction nucleotides: 10. In germline, CDR1 is MNHEY, CDR2 SVGAGI.